This record covers a single T cell receptor (beta chain). Its antigen is as yet unknown. These data come from a study of cytomegalovirus exposure and HLA in healthy donors. The PCR ran on 60 Vbeta and 13 Jbeta primers. Method: immunoSEQ multiplex PCR; TCRdb's copy keeps in-frame clones and lacks some. Its table records 150,000 to 250,000 clones. General study findings and limits: Prior analysis indicated that the majority of TCR beta V segments exhibited productivity approximately 87% or approximately 30% of the time. Three chains tied to CMV proved CMV antigen-specific in vitro.

Trimming cost V 1 base and J 5 bases, with 14 bases left between them. This CDR3 is built from 15 residues. Per germline, CDR1 KGHSH and CDR2 LQKENI. Input material: PBMCs. The clonotype comes from a boy younger than 18 in good health and CMV-seronegative. The chain is built from TRBV18 and TRBJ2-5; tentatively, D is TRBD1 (6 bases). The CDR3 DNA is TGTGCCAGCTCACCACGGGACACAGGAATGGAGACCCAGTACTTC. The encoded protein is CASSPRDTGMETQYF.